This T cell receptor (beta chain) was identified in a study of blood T cell repertoires in COVID-19. Study-level information: Whether acute or convalescent, the COVID-19 samples came from the United States, Italy and Spain. From T cells, B-cell-depleted T cells, or PBMCs came the material, which was cDNA or gDNA.

The CDR3 has 14 amino acids. Losses at the gene ends were 4 bases for V and 3 bases for J; bases not matched to a gene: 2. Per germline, CDR1 SGHNT and CDR2 YYREEE (reference sequence). Using immunoSEQ multiplex PCR, the repertoire was profiled, and TCRdb retains in-frame clones only, with some absent. The data contain approximately 190,000 clones, about four fifths of them singletons. This clone showed up just a few times. This TCR derives from an older woman with active or convalescent COVID-19. V gene TRBV5-4 combines with J gene TRBJ2-7; TRBD2 matches at 12 bases. The sample taken for sequencing was peripheral blood. This CDR3 is CASSGGLAGYEQYF. The CDR3 DNA reads as TGTGCCAGCAGCGGGGGACTAGCGGGCTACGAGCAGTACTTC.